Listed here are 10 T cell receptor beta chains from one sample, sequenced in a study of OX40 agonist ivuxolimab in advanced cancers. TCRdb's table, derived via immunoSEQ multiplex PCR, lists solely in-frame clones and lacks some. Of about 22,000 clones in the sample, around 88% were seen once. The specimen comprised CD4+ or CD8+ T cells sorted from blood, sampled in a trial of the OX40 agonist ivuxolimab. These receptors were taken from an adult with an advanced solid tumor such as melanoma, head and neck, liver or kidney cancer.

As DNA, the CDR3 is TGTGCCAGCATTTATTCCGGGGAGCTGTTTTTT. Its translation: CASIYSGELFF. V gene TRBV6-1 combines with J gene TRBJ2-2; D uncertain. CDR1 MNHNS and CDR2 SASEGT come from the germline V gene. V was cut by 7 bases and J by 6 bases, with 6 bases left in between. CDR3 length equals 11 residues.

The rearrangement uses TRBV7-6 and TRBJ2-1, with TRBD2 matching 10 bases. The CDR3 totals 18 residues. Looked up from germline, CDR1 is SGHVS and CDR2 is FNYEAQ. V lost 2 bases and J lost 4; bases outside the gene matches: 11. CDR3 protein: CASSLQLGLASSYNEQFF. In nucleotides, the CDR3 is TGTGCCAGCAGCTTACAGTTGGGACTAGCGTCTAGTTACAATGAGCAGTTCTTC.

In this sample, this clone turned up a few times. Within the sample, other DNA sequences also encode this same CDR3. The J gene is TRBJ2-3, the V gene TRBV5-6; D is perhaps TRBD2 (6 bases). Trimming removed 4 bases from V and 2 bases from J, with 17 bases in between. The CDR3 spans 16 residues. CDR1 is SGHDT and CDR2 is YYEEEE in the germline V gene. The CDR3 bases are TGTGCCAGCAGCCCACCTCCGGGAGACCCCACAGATACGCAGTATTTT. It yields the protein CASSPPPGDPTDTQYF.

In nucleotides, the CDR3 is TGTGCCAGCACTATAGATACGCAGTATTTT. Translated: CASTIDTQYF. This chain joins TRBV2 and TRBJ2-3; D not resolved. The CDR3 has 10 amino acids. In germline, CDR1 is SNHLY, CDR2 FYNNEI. V lost 7 bases and J lost 5, with 4 bases in between.

The V call is TRBV2, the J call TRBJ1-6; 9 nucleotides align to TRBD1. The CDR3 loop spans 15 amino acids. V shed 6 bases, J shed 4 bases, and the junction held 4 bases outside the gene matches. Germline CDR1 is SNHLY and CDR2 is FYNNEI. In nucleotides, the CDR3 is TGTGCCAGCAGCAAGACAGGGGGATATAATTCACCCCTCCACTTT. This codes for CASSKTGGYNSPLHF.

The V gene is TRBV18, the J gene TRBJ2-7; the D is unclear. Germline V gives CDR1 KGHSH, CDR2 LQKENI. The CDR3 sequence is 12 residues long. Deletions cut 4 bases from V and 4 bases from J, with 8 bases between. The CDR3 nucleotides read TGTGCCAGCTCACTAGACCAGTACGAGCAGTACTTC. Protein product: CASSLDQYEQYF.

The V call is TRBV5-5, the J call TRBJ2-5, with 9 bases identical to TRBD2. V shed 2 bases, J shed 4 bases, and the junction held 12 bases outside the gene matches. Germline lookup yields CDR1 SGHKS and CDR2 YYEKEE (reference sequence). The CDR3 runs to 17 residues. The CDR3 region has the DNA TGTGCCAGCAGCTTACGAGTAGCGGGAGATGGGGGAGAGACCCAGTACTTC. It translates to CASSLRVAGDGGETQYF.

The J gene is TRBJ2-3, the V gene TRBV5-1; D not resolved. Deletions cut 0 bases from V and 0 bases from J, with 11 bases between. Per germline, CDR1 SGHRS and CDR2 YFSETQ. The CDR3 runs 16 residues. The CDR3 sequence: CASSLVGYSSTDTQYF. In nucleotides, the CDR3 is TGCGCCAGCAGCTTGGTTGGGTACTCTAGCACAGATACGCAGTATTTT.

The CDR3 nucleotides read TGTGCCAGCAGCCAAGAACCCACAGGGAGGGGTATCGGGTACGAGCAGTACTTC. Translation gives CASSQEPTGRGIGYEQYF. This sequence joins TRBV14 and TRBJ2-7, with D possibly TRBD2 on 7 matching bases. Between the trimmed V and J ends, which lost 0 bases and 4 bases, there was a span of 22 bases. The germline gives CDR1 SGHDN, CDR2 FVKESK. The CDR3 is made up of 18 amino acids.

V usage is TRBV28 and J usage is TRBJ1-2; D remains unclear. This CDR3 has 17 amino acids. Germline V gives CDR1 MDHEN, CDR2 SYDVKM. V was pared by 1 base and J by 1 base, with 16 bases between. The CDR3 nucleotides read TGTGCCAGCAGTTTATATCGAATGGCGGGGTTTAACTATGGCTACACCTTC. Encoded protein: CASSLYRMAGFNYGYTF.